This passage covers 21 T cell receptor beta chains from one sample sequenced in a study of T-cell reconstitution after alpha-beta-depleted transplantation in children. Molecular barcoding with unique molecular identifiers was used for the TCRbeta library. TCRdb used MiXCR to reprocess the PCR reads, holding one entry per CDR3 protein. The profile shows around 400,000 distinct CDR3 sequences, around 21% of them singletons. The sample consisted of PBMCs from the stem cell graft donor, taken from the stem cell graft. The receptors come from a human donor who donated a stem cell graft to a child with acute myeloid leukemia.

In its sample, this clonotype was seen a few times. The chain recombines TRBV29-1 with TRBJ2-7, with 13 bases aligning to TRBD2. V lost 5 bases to trimming and J lost 7 bases; unmatched junction nucleotides: 8. Germline loops: CDR1 SQVTM, CDR2 ANQGSEA. CDR3 length: 14 residues. The CDR3 region is CSVPRTSGSGEQYF. The DNA for the CDR3 is TGCAGCGTTCCGCGGACTAGCGGGAGTGGGGAGCAGTACTTC.

In DNA form, the CDR3 reads TGCGCCAGCAGCCAAGGGCAGGCGGGTGAGCAGTTCTTC. Its protein is CASSQGQAGEQFF. The rearrangement links TRBV4-3 to TRBJ2-1, with D possibly being TRBD2 (5 bases). V dropped 1 base and J dropped 9 bases, with 10 bases sitting between them. This CDR3 has 13 amino acids. The germline gives CDR1 LGHNA, CDR2 YSLEER.

The J gene is TRBJ2-3, the V gene TRBV29-1; tentatively, D is TRBD2 (5 bases). CDR3 length equals 13 residues. V lost 2 bases to trimming and J lost 0 bases, with 6 bases between them. Germline V gene lookup returns CDR1 SQVTM and CDR2 ANQGSEA. CDR3 sequence: CSVESGSTDTQYF. In DNA, the CDR3 is TGCAGCGTTGAATCGGGGAGCACAGATACGCAGTATTTT.

This sequence joins TRBV27 and TRBJ2-2, with 10 bases aligning to TRBD2. This CDR3 region has 16 residues. V dropped 2 bases and J dropped 5; count of bases not matched to a gene: 5. The V gene's germline CDR1 is MNHEY and CDR2 SMNVEV (reference sequence). The CDR3 sequence is CASSLLLGLATGELFF. CDR3 DNA sequence: TGTGCCAGCAGTTTACTGTTGGGACTAGCGACCGGGGAGCTGTTTTTT.

The chain uses TRBV11-2 and TRBJ2-3, with 7 positions matching TRBD2. The CDR3 is 16 amino acids. Germline-derived CDR1 and CDR2 are SGHAT and FQNNGV. After removal of 4 bases from V and 3 bases from J, the junction contained 10 bases not matched to a gene. CDR3 bases: TGTGCCAGCAGCTCGTCGGGGGGAGTAGGGACAGATACGCAGTATTTT. It specifies CASSSSGGVGTDTQYF.

The chain links TRBV6-1 to TRBJ2-1; D gene ambiguous. The CDR3 runs 14 residues. Germline V lookup: CDR1 MNHNS, CDR2 SASEGT. V gave up 8 bases and J gave up 12 bases, with 23 bases separating them. The CDR3, as DNA: TGTGCCAGCTCACCGGGCCACCCAGGCCCCAGGCAGTTCTTC. Its protein product is CASSPGHPGPRQFF.

The chain joins TRBV12-3 or TRBV12-4 to TRBJ2-7; 13 nucleotides line up with TRBD2. The CDR3 sequence is 18 residues long. Germline trimming cut 4 bases from V and 0 bases from J; bases unmatched to any gene: 9. CDR3 sequence: CASSCKGLAGASSYEQYF. CDR3 DNA: TGTGCCAGCAGTTGCAAAGGACTAGCGGGAGCTAGCTCCTACGAGCAGTACTTC.

This chain connects TRBV28 to TRBJ1-2; D perhaps matches TRBD1 (5 bases). This CDR3 has 12 amino acids. Germline-derived CDR1 and CDR2 are MDHEN and SYDVKM. With 6 bases removed from V and 7 bases from J, the gap between germline ends came to 12 bases. In DNA, the CDR3 is TGTGCCAGCAGGCCCGGGGGGATTGGCTACACCTTC. This codes for CASRPGGIGYTF.

In its sample, this clonotype was seen many times. The chain links TRBV4-2 to TRBJ2-2; D uncertain. The CDR3 covers 14 residues. V was clipped by 3 bases and J by 1 base, with 6 bases between them. CDR1 LGHNA and CDR2 YNFKEQ come from the germline V gene. The CDR3 DNA reads as TGTGCCAGCAGCCATTACAAGAACACCGGGGAGCTGTTTTTT. Translating gives CASSHYKNTGELFF.

The sample holds many counts of this clonotype. V usage is TRBV12-3 or TRBV12-4 and J usage is TRBJ2-1; no firm D call. The V and J ends lost 3 bases and 1 base respectively, with 10 bases between them. The CDR3 is 15 residues long. The CDR3 loop reads CASSFWSRSYNEQFF. The CDR3 DNA reads TGTGCCAGCAGTTTTTGGTCTCGGTCCTACAATGAGCAGTTCTTC.

This clonotype appeared a few times. The J gene is TRBJ1-1, the V gene TRBV10-2; possibly TRBD1 for D (5 bases). The germline V gene has CDR1 WSHSY and CDR2 SAAADI. The CDR3 extends over 15 amino acids. V dropped 7 bases and J dropped 4 bases, with 19 bases sitting between them. Here the CDR3 DNA reads TGCGCCAGCATCCCCCCCGTTGGGGGGAGCACTGAAGCTTTCTTT. Its protein is CASIPPVGGSTEAFF.

The rearrangement uses TRBV20-1 and TRBJ1-3; 7 nucleotides match TRBD1. This CDR3 has 17 amino acids. After removal of 0 bases from V and 4 bases from J, the junction contained 12 bases not matched to a gene. Germline CDR1 DFQATT, CDR2 SNEGSKA (reference sequence). For the CDR3, the DNA is TGCAGTGCTAGAGATTTCCCCCTCACAGGGGTCGGAAACACCATATATTTT. Amino acid sequence: CSARDFPLTGVGNTIYF.

The J gene is TRBJ2-1, the V gene TRBV12-5, with 8 bases fitting TRBD2. J lost 5 bases, V lost 2 bases, and 8 bases had no gene match. The CDR3 length is 16 residues. From germline, CDR1 is LGHNT and CDR2 FRNRAP. DNA of the CDR3: TGTGCTAGTGGTTTGCCCACTAGCGGCTACGACAATGAGCAGTTCTTC. Translating gives CASGLPTSGYDNEQFF.

The chain carries TRBV29-1 and TRBJ2-2, with TRBD1 matching 9 bases. The CDR3 consists of 17 residues. V shed 4 bases and J 5 bases; nucleotides not matched to a gene: 14. Per the germline V gene, CDR1 is SQVTM and CDR2 is ANQGSEA. CDR3 residues: CSVGRPGTGLGTGELFF. Here the CDR3 DNA reads TGCAGCGTTGGCCGTCCCGGGACAGGGTTGGGGACCGGGGAGCTGTTTTTT.

This clonotype turned up a few times. The chain is built from TRBV7-9 and TRBJ2-1; 9 bases map to TRBD2. Germline lookup yields CDR1 SEHNR and CDR2 FQNEAQ (reference sequence). The V segment lost 1 base and the J segment 6 bases; nucleotides outside the gene matches: 4. The CDR3 length is 15 residues. The CDR3 DNA reads as TGTGCCAGCAGCTTAGGGGGACTAGCATTCAATGAGCAGTTCTTC. Translating gives CASSLGGLAFNEQFF.

This clonotype was observed many times. The V and J genes are TRBV15 and TRBJ2-6; perhaps TRBD2 as D (5 bases). Between the trimmed V and J ends, which lost 0 bases and 0 bases, there was a span of 6 bases. The CDR3 has 16 amino acids. CDR1 is LNHNV and CDR2 is YYDKDF in the germline V gene (reference sequence). CDR3 amino acids: CATSREGSSGANVLTF. In DNA, the CDR3 is TGTGCCACCAGCAGAGAGGGGAGCTCTGGGGCCAACGTCCTGACTTTC.

This clonotype was observed many times. This chain connects TRBV11-3 to TRBJ2-7, with 9 bases matching TRBD1. V gave up 1 base and J gave up 6 bases; unmatched junction bases: 4. Germline lookup yields CDR1 SGHNT and CDR2 YENEEA. The CDR3 spans 14 residues. The CDR3 reads CASSLGGTGREQYF. Written as DNA, the CDR3 is TGTGCCAGCAGCTTAGGAGGGACAGGGCGCGAGCAGTACTTC.

The chain carries TRBV7-3 and TRBJ2-1, with 9 bases that match TRBD2. Germline V CDR1 and CDR2: SGHTA, FQGTGA. The CDR3 has 16 amino acids. V shed 5 bases and J 8 bases; nucleotides not matched to a gene: 13. Here the CDR3 DNA reads TGTGCCAGCAGCGCTCCCGGGACTAGCAAGTTTGATGAGCAGTTCTTC. Translated: CASSAPGTSKFDEQFF.

With respect to this clonotype: Compared with germline, one end of the junction differs, possibly owing to a read error. The chain employs TRBV15 and TRBJ2-1, with 9 bases identical to TRBD1. The CDR3 contains 15 residues. Germline V gene data show CDR1 as LNHNV and CDR2 as YYDKDF (reference sequence). This CDR3 is CATSRLGQGTHELFF. CDR3 nucleotide sequence: TGTGCCACCAGCAGATTGGGACAGGGTACCCATGAGCTGTTCTTC.

J is TRBJ2-7 and V is TRBV20-1; 12 nucleotides align to TRBD2. CDR3 length: 14 residues. From germline, CDR1 is DFQATT and CDR2 SNEGSKA (reference sequence). The trim removed 3 bases at V and 7 bases at J, leaving 7 bases unmatched. This CDR3 reads CSASGLAGGREQYF. The CDR3 region has the DNA TGCAGTGCTAGTGGTCTAGCGGGAGGGAGGGAGCAGTACTTC.

Only one count was recorded for this clonotype. This chain connects TRBV4-2 to TRBJ2-1; 9 positions match TRBD2. This CDR3 region has 16 residues. The germline gives CDR1 LGHNA, CDR2 YNFKEQ. J was trimmed by 4 bases and V by 4 bases; bases with no gene match: 8. The CDR3 bases are TGTGCCAGCAGCCGAGAGGCGGGAGGGCCATACAATGAGCAGTTCTTC. Translation: CASSREAGGPYNEQFF.